Here is one T cell receptor (beta chain) with its context. Its antigen is as yet unknown. The method was immunoSEQ multiplex PCR; TCRdb's version includes in-frame clones alone and lacks a portion of them. This table holds about 15,000 clones, about 85% found once. Samples with a second dose at about 4 or about 12 weeks were pooled together. There are 13 residues in the CDR3. With 1 base removed from V and 3 bases from J, the gap between germline ends came to 7 bases. Germline V gene data show CDR1 as SGHRS and CDR2 as YFSETQ. The data belong to a study of T cell responses to AZD1222 COVID-19 vaccine. Whole-study results and caveats: The CD4 TCRs associated with vaccination extended across spike and predominated at 160-218 and 743-854. In the spike-specific TCR repertoire, nearly half reportedly target unmutated variant regions. Only a handful of people who got AZD1222 tested seropositive at baseline.

This chain uses TRBV5-1 with TRBJ1-2; D ambiguous. The source was peripheral blood, collected 28 days after the second AZD1222 dose. The source is an adult who received the AZD1222 COVID-19 vaccine. CDR3 coding DNA: TGCGCCAGCAGCTTGAGTCCCGACTATGGCTACACCTTC. Amino acid sequence: CASSLSPDYGYTF.